The 17 T cell receptor beta chains below come from one sample, sequenced in a study of T cell changes during pregnancy in multiple sclerosis. Assay used: immunoSEQ multiplex PCR; TCRdb lists only in-frame clones, some missing. The table has around 60,000 clones, roughly nine tenths seen once. This sample comprised peripheral blood, obtained in the first trimester of pregnancy. All receptors derive from a female donor with multiple sclerosis, enrolled in a pregnancy study.

The rearrangement links TRBV14 to TRBJ2-1, with D maybe TRBD1 (6 bases). The CDR3 consists of 17 residues. V lost 4 bases and J lost 3, with 19 bases in between. Germline V gene data show CDR1 as SGHDN and CDR2 as FVKESK. CDR3 in DNA: TGTGCCAGCAGCCTCGGGTTCCGGCAGGGGAGCTACAATGAGCAGTTCTTC. Its translation is CASSLGFRQGSYNEQFF.

The V and J genes are TRBV10-3 and TRBJ1-1; possible D gene TRBD1, 6 bases. This CDR3 region has 13 residues. V shed 11 bases and J shed 0 bases, with 13 bases lying between them. CDR1 is ENHRY, CDR2 SYGVKD, per germline. The CDR3 reads CASGGGLNTEAFF. The DNA of the CDR3 is TGTGCCTCTGGGGGGGGGCTGAACACTGAAGCTTTCTTT.

The chain uses TRBV11-2 and TRBJ1-3; D uncertain. The length of the CDR3 is 15 residues. V lost 1 base to trimming and J lost 7 bases, with 14 bases between them. CDR1 is SGHAT, CDR2 FQNNGV, per germline. CDR3: CASSLGIGFVNTIYF. The CDR3 DNA is TGTGCCAGCAGCTTAGGTATCGGGTTCGTTAACACCATATATTTT. Full variable domain (rest looked up from reference TRBV11-2 and TRBJ1-3): EAGVAQSPRYKIIEKRQSVAFWCNPISGHATLYWYQQILGQGPKLLIQFQNNGVVDDSQLPKDRFSAERLKGVDSTLKIQPAKLEDSAVYLCASSLGIGFVNTIYFGEGSWLTVV.

J is TRBJ2-3 and V is TRBV7-9, with 11 bases identical to TRBD1. The CDR3 sequence is 17 residues long. The V gene end was trimmed by 5 bases and the J gene end by 3 bases; junction bases not matched to a gene: 10. Germline V lookup: CDR1 SEHNR, CDR2 FQNEAQ (reference sequence). The CDR3 DNA follows: TGTGCCAGCAGCGGACGGACAGGGGGCCACACAACAGATACGCAGTATTTT. Residues: CASSGRTGGHTTDTQYF.

CDR3 DNA sequence: TGTGCCAGCAGCTTAGCCCAACCCGGGACAGTGGCTGTCACGGGGACTGAAGCTTTCTTT. Amino acid sequence: CASSLAQPGTVAVTGTEAFF. The V gene is TRBV7-2, the J gene TRBJ1-1; 7 positions match TRBD1. The trim removed 0 bases at V and 5 bases at J, leaving 21 bases unmatched. The CDR3 has 20 amino acids. Germline CDR1 and CDR2: SGHTA and FQGNSA.

V usage is TRBV5-1 and J usage is TRBJ1-1; 7 bases map to TRBD1. The CDR3 is made up of 16 amino acids. Per the germline V gene, CDR1 is SGHRS and CDR2 is YFSETQ. V shed 0 bases and J 4 bases; nucleotides not matched to a gene: 9. CDR3 in DNA: TGCGCCAGCAGCTTGGAGGCAGGGGGAATAAGCACTGAAGCTTTCTTT. Encoded protein: CASSLEAGGISTEAFF.

This chain links TRBV25-1 with TRBJ1-1; D is unresolved. Trimming removed 7 bases from V and 5 bases from J, with 11 bases in between. The CDR3 contains 12 residues. Germline V lookup: CDR1 MGHDK, CDR2 SYGVNS. CDR3 region: CASTPKETEAFF. The CDR3 DNA reads TGTGCCAGCACCCCGAAGGAGACTGAAGCTTTCTTT.

This clone was found a few times. The chain combines TRBV5-6 with TRBJ2-7; the match to TRBD1 covers 9 bases. The CDR3 consists of 16 residues. J lost 4 bases, V lost 2 bases, and 10 bases had no gene match. Germline CDR1 is SGHDT and CDR2 is YYEEEE. CDR3 sequence reads: CASSFPMGQGTYEQYF. DNA for the CDR3: TGTGCCAGCAGCTTTCCTATGGGACAGGGTACGTACGAGCAGTACTTC.

The chain recombines TRBV2 with TRBJ1-2; TRBD1 aligns across 8 bases. This CDR3 region has 14 residues. The V segment lost 5 bases and the J segment 8 bases; nucleotides outside the gene matches: 10. Germline V gives CDR1 SNHLY, CDR2 FYNNEI. CDR3 amino acids: CASSKDRAADGYTF. DNA for the CDR3: TGTGCCAGCAGTAAGGACAGGGCGGCCGACGGCTACACCTTC.

The rearrangement joins TRBV30 to TRBJ1-2, with D possibly TRBD1 on 6 matching bases. CDR3 length: 14 residues. The germline V and J ends were trimmed by 1 base and 5 bases, with 14 bases remaining between them. Germline CDR1 reads GTSNPN; CDR2 reads SVGIG (reference sequence). The CDR3 sequence: CAWSERGGVYGYTF. Written as DNA, the CDR3 is TGTGCCTGGAGTGAAAGGGGGGGGGTATATGGCTACACCTTC.

V usage is TRBV7-2 and J usage is TRBJ1-5; 8 bases align to TRBD1. Looked up from germline, CDR1 is SGHTA and CDR2 is FQGNSA. V trimming: 6 bases; J trimming: 1 base; junction bases outside the gene matches: 5. The CDR3 is 15 amino acids. CDR3 sequence (DNA): TGTGCCAGCAGTTCCAGACAGGGGAGCAATCAGCCCCAGCATTTT. Amino acids: CASSSRQGSNQPQHF.

The rearrangement uses TRBV19 and TRBJ2-1; 9 bases agree with TRBD2. J was trimmed by 5 bases and V by 7 bases; bases with no gene match: 12. The CDR3 covers 16 residues. Per the germline V gene, CDR1 is LNHDA and CDR2 is SQIVND (reference sequence). The CDR3 protein is CASMKLSGGINNEQFF. The CDR3, as DNA: TGTGCCAGTATGAAGTTGAGCGGGGGGATTAACAATGAGCAGTTCTTC.

The chain combines TRBV2 with TRBJ1-4, with D maybe TRBD1 (6 bases). The germline V gene has CDR1 SNHLY and CDR2 FYNNEI. The length of the CDR3 is 14 residues. V gave up 6 bases and J gave up 6 bases, with 14 bases separating them. The CDR3 loop is CASSKGVLDEKLFF. The DNA of the CDR3 is TGTGCCAGCAGCAAGGGGGTTCTTGATGAAAAACTGTTTTTT.

This chain joins TRBV7-8 and TRBJ2-7; 8 bases map to TRBD1. CDR1 is SGHVS, CDR2 FQNEAQ, per germline. The CDR3 is 16 amino acids. The V and J ends lost 2 bases and 4 bases, in that order; junction bases with no gene match: 10. The CDR3 DNA sequence: TGTGCCAGCAGCTTAAGGACAGGGCCTCGTTCTTACGAGCAGTACTTC. Protein: CASSLRTGPRSYEQYF.

The table lists this clone with a few counts. The chain recombines TRBV7-9 with TRBJ1-1; no definite D call. The CDR3 loop spans 15 amino acids. Germline CDR1 SEHNR, CDR2 FQNEAQ (reference sequence). Trimming left V 2 bases short and J 2 bases short, with 12 bases between. The CDR3 DNA follows: TGTGCCAGCAGCTTATATTCCCCAGTCAACACTGAAGCTTTCTTT. Its translation is CASSLYSPVNTEAFF.

The CDR3 bases are TGTGCCAGCAGCGTAGCGGGACACCCGAACACCGGGGAGCTGTTTTTT. It specifies CASSVAGHPNTGELFF. This chain links TRBV9 with TRBJ2-2, with D maybe TRBD1 (6 bases). CDR1 SGDLS and CDR2 YYNGEE come from the germline V gene. Trimming took 0 bases from V and 0 from J, leaving 9 bases between them. The CDR3 runs to 16 residues.

The chain uses TRBV7-9 and TRBJ1-3; D remains unclear. The V and J ends lost 1 base and 6 bases respectively, with 4 bases between them. This CDR3 region has 12 residues. Per the germline V gene, CDR1 is SEHNR and CDR2 is FQNEAQ (reference sequence). In DNA, the CDR3 is TGTGCCAGCAGCTTAGACTTAAACACCATATATTTT. Residues: CASSLDLNTIYF.